The rows below give T cell receptor beta chains drawn from one sample of a study of T cell repertoires in aging, cancer and after chemotherapy. TCRdb re-derived calls from the multiplex PCR reads in MiXCR, one entry per CDR3 protein. The sample has about 680 distinct CDR3 sequences, over 25% seen once. The sample comprised blood. These receptors were collected from a human donor with a blood cancer. CDR3s include the opening cysteine and the closing phenylalanine or tryptophan. D genes are given only for firm matches. Where a row states a size, it is once, few, many or the class of an expanded clone; other rows omit it.

medium-sized	TRBD2	TRBV19	TRBJ2-2	TGTGCCAGTAGTATAAGTGTGACTAGCCGGAACACCGGGGAGCTGTTTTTT	CASSISVTSRNTGELFF
NA	NA	TRBV6-5	TRBJ1-1	TGCGCCAGCAGTCCCCAAAGGAACACTGAAGCTTTCTTT	CASSPQRNTEAFF
large	NA	TRBV6-5	TRBJ2-2	TGTGCCAGCCGAGGTGGGGACAACACCGGGGAGCTGTTTTTT	CASRGGDNTGELFF
NA	TRBD2	TRBV19	TRBJ2-7	TGTGCCAGTAGTATCGGGGGGACGGCATCCTACGAGCAGTACTTC	CASSIGGTASYEQYF
large	TRBD1	TRBV29-1	TRBJ1-2	TGCAGCGTTGAAGTGCCGGGACAGGGGAACTATGGCTACACCTTC	CSVEVPGQGNYGYTF
NA	NA	TRBV4-3	TRBJ2-2	TGCGCCAGCAGCCACCGTACCGGTAGGGAGCTGTTTTTT	CASSHRTGRELFF
few	NA	TRBV27	TRBJ2-7	TGTGCCAGCAGTTCTTCCGGGACACTGTACGAGCAGTACTTC	CASSSSGTLYEQYF
NA	NA	TRBV30	TRBJ1-6	TGTGCCCGGAGGGGGGCCCTGAATTCACCCCTCCACTTT	CARRGALNSPLHF
few	TRBD1	TRBV5-5	TRBJ1-2	TGTGCCAGCAGCTTGGAGACAGGGGCCTATGGCTACACCTTC	CASSLETGAYGYTF
large	NA	TRBV19	TRBJ2-2	TGTGCCAGTAGTACAGGGCCTTCGAACACCGGGGAGCTGTTTTTT	CASSTGPSNTGELFF
medium-sized	TRBD1	TRBV27	TRBJ2-7	TGTGCCAGCAGTTTGTCGGACAGGGTATCCTACGAGCAGTACTTC	CASSLSDRVSYEQYF
NA	TRBD1	TRBV7-9	TRBJ2-3	TGTGCCAGCAGCTCCACTTTCCGGACAGGGAGCACAGATACGCAGTATTTT	CASSSTFRTGSTDTQYF
few	NA	TRBV19	TRBJ2-5	TGTGCCAGTAGGCCACCCAAAGAGACCCAGTACTTC	CASRPPKETQYF
few	TRBD2	TRBV6-2/TRBV6-3	TRBJ2-7	TGTGCCAGCAGTAAATTAGCGGGATCCTACGAGCAGTACTTC	CASSKLAGSYEQYF
NA	NA	TRBV6-6	TRBJ2-7	TGTGCCAGCAGTCCCACACGGGGACCGGGTGGCTACGAGCAGTACTTC	CASSPTRGPGGYEQYF
medium-sized	NA	TRBV6-1	TRBJ2-6	TGTGCCAGCAGCCTAACAGGGCCTGGGGCCAACGTCCTGACTTTC	CASSLTGPGANVLTF
NA	TRBD1	TRBV19	TRBJ1-5	TGTGCCAGTAGTCCAAATGGACAGGGGTTTAATCAGCCCCAGCATTTT	CASSPNGQGFNQPQHF
NA	NA	TRBV19	TRBJ1-6	TGTGCCAGTACCCAATCACCCCTCCACTTT	CASTQSPLHF
few	NA	TRBV13	TRBJ1-3	TGTGCCAGCAGCTCGGGACTATCTGGAAACACCATATATTTT	CASSSGLSGNTIYF
NA	NA	TRBV6-1	TRBJ2-3	TGTGCCAGCAGTTCTCTAGCAACGGGCGCAGATACGCAGTATTTT	CASSSLATGADTQYF
NA	TRBD1	TRBV13	TRBJ2-5	TGTGCCAGCAGGACCGGGACAGGGCTCGGAGAGACCCAGTACTTC	CASRTGTGLGETQYF
few	TRBD1	TRBV20-1	TRBJ2-7	TGCAGTGCTAGAGGAGGACAGGACCACGAGCAGTACTTC	CSARGGQDHEQYF
NA	TRBD1	TRBV5-4	TRBJ1-2	TGTGCCAGCAGCCTAACAGGGGGCGATGGCTACACCTTC	CASSLTGGDGYTF
NA	TRBD2	TRBV15	TRBJ2-7	TGTGCCACCAGCATCAGGGAGGGCGACGAGCAGTACTTC	CATSIREGDEQYF
medium-sized	TRBD1	TRBV6-5	TRBJ1-2	TGTGCCAGCAGCTCCACGACAGGGACCTATGGCTACACCTTC	CASSSTTGTYGYTF
few	TRBD2	TRBV5-6	TRBJ2-3	TGTGCCAGCAGCCTTGCGACGACTAGCGGGACAGATACGCAGTATTTT	CASSLATTSGTDTQYF
few	TRBD2	TRBV19	TRBJ2-1	TGTGCCAGTAGTCCCCCCGGGACTAGCGGTTACAATGAGCAGTTCTTC	CASSPPGTSGYNEQFF
NA	NA	TRBV12-3/TRBV12-4	TRBJ2-5	TGTGCCAGCAGCAATCGGGCCGGGGCAGCCCAAGAGACCCAGTACTTC	CASSNRAGAAQETQYF
NA	TRBD2	TRBV20-1	TRBJ2-3	TGCAGTGCTATAAGCGGGGGGCAAGGAGATACGCAGTATTTT	CSAISGGQGDTQYF